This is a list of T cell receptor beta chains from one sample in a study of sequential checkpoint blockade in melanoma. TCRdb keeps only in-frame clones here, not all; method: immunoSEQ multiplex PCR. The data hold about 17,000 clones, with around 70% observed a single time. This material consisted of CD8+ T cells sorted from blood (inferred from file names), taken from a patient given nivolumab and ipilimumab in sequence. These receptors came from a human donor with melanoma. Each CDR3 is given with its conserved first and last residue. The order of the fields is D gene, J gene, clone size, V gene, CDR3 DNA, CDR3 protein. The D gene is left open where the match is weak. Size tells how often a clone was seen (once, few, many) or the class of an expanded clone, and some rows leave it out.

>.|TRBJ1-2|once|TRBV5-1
TGCGCCAGCAGCTTGGAGCAGGGAGGAGGCTATGGCTACACCTTC
CASSLEQGGGYGYTF
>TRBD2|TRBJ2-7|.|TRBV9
TGTGCCAGCAGCGAGGGGACTAGCGGGGCCTCCTACGAGCAGTACTTC
CASSEGTSGASYEQYF
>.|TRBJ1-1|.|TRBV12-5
TGTGCTAGTGGTATACTTACAGGGAGAGTCACTGAAGCTTTCTTT
CASGILTGRVTEAFF
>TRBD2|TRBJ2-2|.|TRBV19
TGTGCCAGTATTAGGACTAGCGGGGGGCCCAAGAACACCGGGGAGCTGTTTTTT
CASIRTSGGPKNTGELFF
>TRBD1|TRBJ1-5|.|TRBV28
TGTGCCAGCACTTTGCGGGACAGGATCTATAGCAATCAGCCCCAGCATTTT
CASTLRDRIYSNQPQHF
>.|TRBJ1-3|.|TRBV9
TGTGCCAGCAGCGTAGCTGGCAGGGTTCGGAAGGACACCATATATTTT
CASSVAGRVRKDTIYF
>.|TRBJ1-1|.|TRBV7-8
TGTGCCAGCAGCGGTCAGACAGTGAACACTGAAGCTTTCTTT
CASSGQTVNTEAFF
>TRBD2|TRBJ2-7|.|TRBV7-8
TGTGCCAGCAGCCCCAGGCTAGCGGGATCCCCCTCCTACGAGCAGTACTTC
CASSPRLAGSPSYEQYF
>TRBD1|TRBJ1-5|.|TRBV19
TGTGCCAGTAGTATGACAGGGTTTCAGCCCCAGCATTTT
CASSMTGFQPQHF
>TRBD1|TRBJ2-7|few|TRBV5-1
TGCGCCAGCAGCTTGAGTAGTCCGGGACAGGGGCTCTCCTACGAGCAGTACTTC
CASSLSSPGQGLSYEQYF
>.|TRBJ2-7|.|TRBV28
TGTGCCAGCAGTTTGGCAGGGGCCTACGAGCAGTACTTC
CASSLAGAYEQYF
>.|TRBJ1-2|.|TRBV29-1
TGCAGCGTTGATTTTGAGGGGGAAGCTGGCTACACCTTC
CSVDFEGEAGYTF
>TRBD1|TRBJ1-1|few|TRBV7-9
TGTGCCAGCAGTAACGACAGGGGGGGCACTGAAGCTTTCTTT
CASSNDRGGTEAFF
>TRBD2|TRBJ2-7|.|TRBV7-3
TGTGCCAGCAGCTTAACAGGTCCTCGACTAGCGACCTACGAGCAGTACTTC
CASSLTGPRLATYEQYF
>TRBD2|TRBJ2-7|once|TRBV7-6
TGTGCCAGCAGCTTAGCGGGACTAGCGGGAGAATACGAGCAGTACTTC
CASSLAGLAGEYEQYF
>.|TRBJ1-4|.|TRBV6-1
TGTGCCAGCAGTGAAGGGGGGAGGGGCCGGAATGAAAAACTGTTTTTT
CASSEGGRGRNEKLFF
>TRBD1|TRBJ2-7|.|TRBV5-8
TGTGCCAGCAGCGAGGGGACCGGGACAGGGACTTACGAGCAGTACTTC
CASSEGTGTGTYEQYF
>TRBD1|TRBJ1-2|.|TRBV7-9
TGTGCCAGCAGCTTCCCGGGACAGGGATATGGCTACACCTTC
CASSFPGQGYGYTF
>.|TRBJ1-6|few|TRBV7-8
TGTGCCAGCAGCTTTCTGGAGCGACGAAATTCACCCCTCCACTTT
CASSFLERRNSPLHF
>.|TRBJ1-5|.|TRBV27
TGTGCCAGCAGTGCCTATAGCAATCAGCCCCAGCATTTT
CASSAYSNQPQHF
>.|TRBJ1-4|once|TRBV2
TGTGCCAGCAGGGGAGTTGCAACTAATGAAAAACTGTTTTTT
CASRGVATNEKLFF
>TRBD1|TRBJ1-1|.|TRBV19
TGTGCCAGTAGTATAGTGACAGGGGTCACTGAAGCTTTCTTT
CASSIVTGVTEAFF
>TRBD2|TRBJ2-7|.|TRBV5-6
TGTGCCAGCAGCTTGCGGATCCTAGCGGGGGGGGAGCAGTACTTC
CASSLRILAGGEQYF
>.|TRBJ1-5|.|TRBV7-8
TGTGCCAGCAGCTTAGACCCGACGAGTCGCAGGGATAGTCAGCCCCAGCATTTT
CASSLDPTSRRDSQPQHF
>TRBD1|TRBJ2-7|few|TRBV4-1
TGCGCCAGCAGCCAAGAGGGGACAGGGCTCTACGAGCAGTACTTC
CASSQEGTGLYEQYF
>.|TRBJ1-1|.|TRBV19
TGTGCCAGTGGGGAGGGGTTGCAGAACACTGAAGCTTTCTTT
CASGEGLQNTEAFF
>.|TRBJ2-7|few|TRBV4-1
TGCGCCAGCAGCCAAGGCGAGGGAGCGTACGAGCAGTACTTC
CASSQGEGAYEQYF
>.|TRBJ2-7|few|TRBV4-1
TGCGCCAGCAGCCAATCAGTAGGAGAGATCAACGAGCAGTACTTC
CASSQSVGEINEQYF
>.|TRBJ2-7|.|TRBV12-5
TGTGCTAGTGGTTTGGCCGTAAGCGCCGAGCAGTACTTC
CASGLAVSAEQYF
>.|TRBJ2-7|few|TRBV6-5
TGTGCCAGCAGTTTAGGGGCGACCGAGCAGTACTTC
CASSLGATEQYF
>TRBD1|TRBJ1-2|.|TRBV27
TGTGCCAGCAGTTTAGCCCGCCCCGGACAGGGTGGATATGGCTACACCTTC
CASSLARPGQGGYGYTF
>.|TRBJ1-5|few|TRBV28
TGTGCCAGCAGTTTAACAGACCGCAATCAGCCCCAGCATTTT
CASSLTDRNQPQHF
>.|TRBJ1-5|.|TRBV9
TGTGCCAGCAGTGGGGGGGGAAGCAATCAGCCCCAGCATTTT
CASSGGGSNQPQHF
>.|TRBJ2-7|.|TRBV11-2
TGTGCCAGCAGCTTATCGGGGTTTGTTTACGAGCAGTACTTC
CASSLSGFVYEQYF
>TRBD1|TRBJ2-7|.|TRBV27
TGTGCCAGCAGTCTACGGGACAGTGGGTTCTACGAGCAGTACTTC
CASSLRDSGFYEQYF
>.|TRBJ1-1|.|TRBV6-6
TGTGCCAGCAACCCGACAGCCATGAACACTGAAGCTTTCTTT
CASNPTAMNTEAFF
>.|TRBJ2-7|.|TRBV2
TGTGCCAGCAGGGGAGGCCACTCCTACGAGCAGTACTTC
CASRGGHSYEQYF
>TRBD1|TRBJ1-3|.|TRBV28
TGTGCCAGCAGTTCGGACAGGGCGGGAGGAAACACCATATATTTT
CASSSDRAGGNTIYF
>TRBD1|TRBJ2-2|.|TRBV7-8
TGTGCCAGCAGCTTAGTAGGGACAGTCTCGAACACCGGGGAGCTGTTTTTT
CASSLVGTVSNTGELFF
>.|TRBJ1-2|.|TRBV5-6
TGTGCCAGCAGCTTAATGACAAGTAACTATGGCTACACCTTC
CASSLMTSNYGYTF
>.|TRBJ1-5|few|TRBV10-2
TGTGCCAGCAGTTCGCCTACTCTGGTCAGGTCCCAGCATTTT
CASSSPTLVRSQHF
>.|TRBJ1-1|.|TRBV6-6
TGTGCCAGCAGTGCGGTTGAAGCTTTCTTT
CASSAVEAFF
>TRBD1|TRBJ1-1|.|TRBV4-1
TGCGCCAGCAGCCAGTGGGACAGGAACACTGAAGCTTTCTTT
CASSQWDRNTEAFF
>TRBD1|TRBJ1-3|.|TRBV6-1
TGTGCCAGCAGTGAAGCGACAGGGAGAAGCGGAAACACCATATATTTT
CASSEATGRSGNTIYF
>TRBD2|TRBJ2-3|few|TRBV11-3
TGTGCCAGCAGCCAAGATCTGGGGCTAGCGGTCCGGGGAGGAGATACGCAGTATTTT
CASSQDLGLAVRGGDTQYF
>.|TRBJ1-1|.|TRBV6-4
TGTGCCAGCAGTGCAGGGGAGAACACTGAAGCTTTCTTT
CASSAGENTEAFF
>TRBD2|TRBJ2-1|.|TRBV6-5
TGTGCCAGCAGTTCCCTACTAGCGGGATCTAACAATGAGCAGTTCTTC
CASSSLLAGSNNEQFF
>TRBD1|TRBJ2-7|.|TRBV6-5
TGTGCCAGCAGTTACGAGACAGGGGGCCCCTACGAGCAGTACTTC
CASSYETGGPYEQYF
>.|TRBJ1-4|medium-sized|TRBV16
TGTGCCAGCAGCCAATCATACAGGGCTGGTGAAAAACTGTTTTTT
CASSQSYRAGEKLFF